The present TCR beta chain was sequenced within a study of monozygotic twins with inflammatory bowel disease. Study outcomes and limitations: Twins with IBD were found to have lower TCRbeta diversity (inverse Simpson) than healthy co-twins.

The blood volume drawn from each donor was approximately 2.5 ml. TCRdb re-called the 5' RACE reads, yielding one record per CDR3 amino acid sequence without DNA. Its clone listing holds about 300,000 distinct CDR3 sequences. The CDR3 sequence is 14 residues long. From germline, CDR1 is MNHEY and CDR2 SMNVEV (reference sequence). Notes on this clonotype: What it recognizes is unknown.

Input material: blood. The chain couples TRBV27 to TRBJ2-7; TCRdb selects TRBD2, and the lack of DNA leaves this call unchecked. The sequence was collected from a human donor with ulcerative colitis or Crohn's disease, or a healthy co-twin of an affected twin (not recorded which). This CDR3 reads CASSPRASSYEQYF.